A single T cell receptor (beta chain) is shown here with its context. Antigen specificity is unknown. The data stem from a study of T cell clones after liver transplantation. Study background: HCV positivity affected three of eight recipients; the rest lacked autoimmune or viral indications.

Trimming took off 6 bases at V and 2 bases at J, with 13 bases between the two ends. This CDR3 is 14 amino acids long. The germline V gene has CDR1 SGHVS and CDR2 FQNEAQ. Here immunoSEQ multiplex PCR was the method, and the copy in TCRdb shows in-frame clones only, minus some. In the table there are 50,000 to 55,000 clones, approximately 71% of which are singletons. General study findings and limits: Conclusions were preliminary, with small, heterogeneous patient groups.

This specimen was CD4+ T cells from blood, taken approximately 54 months after liver transplant. This chain links TRBV7-8 with TRBJ1-1; tentatively, D is TRBD1 (5 bases). The receptor's source is a human patient who received a liver transplant. Some of the T cells may derive from the graft donor. This CDR3 reads CASRFGGDNTEAFF. The CDR3 bases are TGTGCCAGCAGATTCGGAGGGGACAACACTGAAGCTTTCTTT.